The next 10 T cell receptor beta chains were all read from a single sample in a study of blood T cell repertoires in COVID-19. Profiled with immunoSEQ multiplex PCR; TCRdb holds only in-frame clones, not every one. The top ten clones hold about 1.2% of a sample with some 150,000 clones, about 85% of them seen once. Sequenced input: peripheral blood. Source of these receptors: a man aged 55 to 69 who had recovered from COVID-19.

This sequence joins TRBV6-5 and TRBJ2-7; TRBD1 matches at 12 bases. J gave up 2 bases and V 4 bases, and 3 bases lay outside the gene matches. Looked up from germline, CDR1 is MNHEY and CDR2 is SVGAGI. The CDR3 length is 15 residues. The CDR3 is CASSLGQGAPYEQYF. For the CDR3, the DNA is TGTGCCAGCAGTTTGGGACAGGGGGCCCCCTACGAGCAGTACTTC.

V and J are TRBV7-2 and TRBJ1-5; D is undetermined. Trimming shortened V by 1 base and J by 9 bases, and 4 bases separated the two germline ends. The germline CDR1 and CDR2 sequences are SGHTA and FQGNSA. The CDR3 extends over 11 amino acids. CDR3 bases: TGTGCCAGCAGCTTAGACGGGCCCCAGCATTTT. Translating gives CASSLDGPQHF.

V is TRBV5-8 and J is TRBJ1-4, with TRBD1 identical over 9 bases. The trim removed 4 bases at V and 10 bases at J, leaving 5 bases unmatched. The CDR3 has 13 amino acids. Germline CDR1 is SGHTS and CDR2 is YDEGEE. The CDR3 sequence: CASSPDRGGKLFF. CDR3 coding DNA: TGTGCCAGCAGCCCGGACAGGGGCGGAAAACTGTTTTTT.

V usage is TRBV19 and J usage is TRBJ1-5; D gene unclear. This CDR3 spans 15 amino acids. The germline V gene has CDR1 LNHDA and CDR2 SQIVND (reference sequence). Trimming took 5 bases from V and 1 from J, leaving 12 bases between them. The CDR3 is CASSEKVVSNQPQHF. The DNA of the CDR3 is TGTGCCAGTAGTGAGAAAGTAGTGAGCAATCAGCCCCAGCATTTT.

The genes are TRBV9 and TRBJ1-5; TRBD1 might be the D (5 bases). Between the trimmed V and J ends, which lost 2 bases and 0 bases, there was a span of 12 bases. The CDR3 is made up of 16 amino acids. CDR1 SGDLS and CDR2 YYNGEE come from the germline V gene. CDR3 amino acids: CASSVGQPHSNQPQHF. The CDR3 region has the DNA TGTGCCAGCAGCGTGGGGCAGCCCCATAGCAATCAGCCCCAGCATTTT.

This sequence joins TRBV12-3 or TRBV12-4 and TRBJ2-2, with D unclear. CDR3 length: 12 residues. The V end lost 3 bases, the J end lost 6 bases, and 5 bases lay between the germline ends. CDR3 nucleotides: TGTGCCAGCAGTTTCGAGTCCGGGGAGCTGTTTTTT. This sequence encodes CASSFESGELFF.

V is TRBV9 and J is TRBJ2-5, with D perhaps matching TRBD1 (6 bases). Per the germline V gene, CDR1 is SGDLS and CDR2 is YYNGEE. V was clipped by 4 bases and J by 4 bases, with 14 bases between them. The CDR3 has 14 residues. In DNA, the CDR3 is TGTGCCAGCAGCCCCATGGGCAGGGGAGAGACCCAGTACTTC. It encodes CASSPMGRGETQYF.

The J gene is TRBJ2-1, the V gene TRBV18; weak D call: TRBD2 (5 bases). Trimming pared 6 bases from V and 5 bases from J, leaving 17 bases between. The germline gives CDR1 KGHSH, CDR2 LQKENI. CDR3 length equals 15 residues. This CDR3 is CASSPRAPGDNEQFF. CDR3 DNA sequence: TGTGCCAGCTCGCCTCGTGCGCCCGGGGACAATGAGCAGTTCTTC.

This chain connects TRBV6-5 to TRBJ1-3; 7 nucleotides agree with TRBD1. With V trimmed by 9 bases and J by 4 bases, 12 bases remained unmatched. The CDR3 loop spans 15 amino acids. CDR1 is MNHEY, CDR2 SVGAGI, per germline. CDR3 bases: TGTGCCAGTCCAGAAACAGGGGCGAGAGGAAACACCATATATTTT. This translates into CASPETGARGNTIYF.

The chain couples TRBV15 to TRBJ1-4, with 7 nucleotides matching TRBD1. This CDR3 has 15 residues. From germline, CDR1 is LNHNV and CDR2 YYDKDF (reference sequence). The trim removed 3 bases at V and 5 bases at J, leaving 6 bases unmatched. The CDR3 loop reads CATSSQGQPNEKLFF. CDR3 DNA sequence: TGTGCCACCAGCAGCCAGGGACAGCCGAATGAAAAACTGTTTTTT.